These 26 T cell receptor beta chains originate from one sample sequenced in a study of T-cell memory formation after mild COVID-19. TCRdb re-analysed the 5' RACE reads in MiXCR, keeping a single row per CDR3 protein. The profile shows hundreds of thousands of distinct CDR3 sequences, roughly 22% of them singletons. The sample comprised PBMCs or a T cell subset sorted from them (not recorded which). Every receptor here comes from an adult woman who had mild COVID-19 (a few samples of this study predate the infection). Cell type and time point are not known.

This clonotype showed up just a few times. This CDR3 is CSALSRYEYF. CDR3 DNA sequence: TGCAGCGCCCTAAGCAGGTACGAGTACTTC. V usage is TRBV29-1 and J usage is TRBJ2-7; no reliable D call. Trimming cost V 7 bases and J 11 bases, with 15 bases left between them. The CDR3 loop spans 10 amino acids. In germline, CDR1 is SQVTM, CDR2 ANQGSEA.

V is TRBV4-1 and J is TRBJ2-1, with unresolved D. In germline, CDR1 is MGHRA, CDR2 YSYEKL. The ends were cut back, 0 bases at V and 15 bases at J, with 15 bases in the middle. The CDR3 has 13 residues. The CDR3 bases are TGCGCCAGCAGCCAAGATCAAACGAGTGAGACGTTCTTC. Translated: CASSQDQTSETFF.

This chain connects TRBV19 to TRBJ2-1, with D uncertain. CDR1 LNHDA and CDR2 SQIVND come from the germline V gene (reference sequence). V was pared by 1 base and J by 3 bases, with 13 bases between. The CDR3 has 16 residues. The DNA of the CDR3 is TGTGCCAGTAGTATAGGGGTAGGGATCAACTACAATGAGCAGTTCTTC. This codes for CASSIGVGINYNEQFF.

This clonotype was found a few times. This sequence joins TRBV5-8 and TRBJ2-5, with unresolved D. The CDR3 has 13 residues. Germline V gene sequence: CDR1 SGHTS, CDR2 YDEGEE. Trimming shortened V by 1 base and J by 5 bases, and 9 bases separated the two germline ends. CDR3 in amino acids: CASSLMGTETQYF. The DNA of the CDR3 is TGTGCCAGCAGCTTGATGGGTACGGAGACCCAGTACTTC.

This clonotype appeared a few times. This sequence joins TRBV5-1 and TRBJ2-1, with 11 bases lining up with TRBD2. V lost 2 bases to trimming and J lost 4 bases; unmatched junction nucleotides: 5. Germline CDR1 SGHRS, CDR2 YFSETQ. The length of the CDR3 is 16 residues. Here the CDR3 reads CASSFSGGAMYNEQFF. In DNA, the CDR3 is TGCGCCAGCAGCTTTAGCGGGGGGGCCATGTACAATGAGCAGTTCTTC.

The rearrangement joins TRBV4-1 to TRBJ1-1, with 9 bases fitting TRBD1. CDR3 size: 18 residues. Germline CDR1 reads MGHRA; CDR2 reads YSYEKL. J lost 4 bases, V lost 7 bases, and 19 bases had no gene match. The CDR3 DNA is TGCGCCAGCATGGGCTTAGGCACAGGGGGCGTTTTGGGCACTGAAGCTTTCTTT. Protein product: CASMGLGTGGVLGTEAFF.

This clonotype was detected only a few times. The chain recombines TRBV10-3 with TRBJ2-3; D is undetermined. Trimming took off 2 bases at V and 1 base at J, with 10 bases between the two ends. Germline V gene sequence: CDR1 ENHRY, CDR2 SYGVKD. CDR3 length: 15 residues. For the CDR3, the DNA is TGTGCCATCAGTGAGGCAGACCTGGGCACAGATACGCAGTATTTT. This codes for CAISEADLGTDTQYF.

There are a few counts of this clonotype. The rearrangement uses TRBV12-3 or TRBV12-4 and TRBJ2-3; tentative D call: TRBD2 (5 bases). Trimming removed 6 bases from V and 0 bases from J, with 10 bases in between. This CDR3 is built from 14 residues. CDR3: CASRKPGSTDTQYF. CDR3 sequence (DNA): TGTGCCAGCAGGAAACCGGGAAGCACAGATACGCAGTATTTT.

The chain couples TRBV6-5 to TRBJ1-2; D uncertain. The CDR3 has 14 amino acids. Trimming removed 7 bases from V and 4 bases from J, with 16 bases in between. Germline V gives CDR1 MNHEY, CDR2 SVGAGI. As DNA, the CDR3 is TGTGCCAGCAATCGCGGCTTTGGGGTCTATGGCTACACCTTC. Its protein is CASNRGFGVYGYTF.

The V and J genes are TRBV25-1 and TRBJ1-4; no definite D call. CDR3 length: 17 amino acids. CDR1 and CDR2 (germline): MGHDK, SYGVNS. V was pared by 2 bases and J by 3 bases, with 16 bases between. The CDR3 DNA is TGTGCCAGCAGTGAACAGTCGGGATGGGGATCTAATGAAAAACTGTTTTTT. It yields the protein CASSEQSGWGSNEKLFF.

There are a few counts of this clonotype. This chain joins TRBV12-3 or TRBV12-4 and TRBJ1-1; D is uncertain. V was pared by 4 bases and J by 1 base, with 7 bases between. The CDR3 consists of 13 residues. Written as DNA, the CDR3 is TGTGCCAGCAGTTGGCCGGGGAACACTGAAGCTTTCTTT. Encoded protein: CASSWPGNTEAFF.

The chain is built from TRBV7-9 and TRBJ1-2; TRBD1 might be the D (5 bases). This CDR3 spans 13 amino acids. The V gene lost 5 bases and the J gene lost 3 bases, with 10 bases spanning the gap. The V gene's germline CDR1 is SEHNR and CDR2 FQNEAQ (reference sequence). This CDR3 reads CASSLGHYYGYTF. As DNA, the CDR3 is TGTGCCAGCAGCCTAGGACACTACTATGGCTACACCTTC.

In its sample, this clonotype was seen a few times. The chain uses TRBV12-3 or TRBV12-4 and TRBJ2-7; D not resolved. Trimming stripped 7 bases from V and 7 bases from J, with 17 bases between. This CDR3 has 13 residues. In DNA form, the CDR3 reads TGTGCCAGCACAGAGCATATGGAAGGGGAGCAGTACTTC. Translated: CASTEHMEGEQYF.

CDR3: CSVEDPGGTEAFF. CDR3 DNA sequence: TGCAGCGTTGAAGATCCCGGGGGGACTGAAGCTTTCTTT. This chain connects TRBV29-1 to TRBJ1-1, with D possibly matching TRBD1 (5 bases). Per germline, CDR1 SQVTM and CDR2 ANQGSEA. Trimming stripped 0 bases from V and 5 bases from J, with 10 bases between. The length of the CDR3 is 13 residues. Drawing the rest from reference TRBV29-1 and TRBJ1-1, the complete variable domain is SAVISQKPSRDICQRGTSLTIQCQVDSQVTMMFWYRQQPGQSLTLIATANQGSEATYESGFVIDKFPISRPNLTFSTLTVSNMSPEDSSIYLCSVEDPGGTEAFFGQGTRLTVV.

This chain connects TRBV2 to TRBJ2-3, with TRBD1 as a possible D gene (5 bases). Germline V gene sequence: CDR1 SNHLY, CDR2 FYNNEI. The CDR3 sequence is 14 residues long. Trimming shortened V by 6 bases and J by 8 bases, and 18 bases separated the two germline ends. DNA of the CDR3: TGTGCCAGCAGCCCGCTAAAGGACAATGGTACGCAGTATTTT. Its translation: CASSPLKDNGTQYF. Combining the CDR3 with reference TRBV2 and TRBJ2-3 gives the whole variable domain EPEVTQTPSHQVTQMGQEVILRCVPISNHLYFYWYRQILGQKVEFLVSFYNNEISEKSEIFDDQFSVERPDGSNFTLKIRSTKLEDSAMYFCASSPLKDNGTQYFGPGTRLTVL.

The table lists this clonotype with a few counts. CDR3 nucleotide sequence: TGTGCCAGCAGACAACCACCCGGGGGCTACACCTTC. It is translated as CASRQPPGGYTF. V and J are TRBV12-3 or TRBV12-4 and TRBJ1-2; no clear D. The V and J ends lost 6 bases and 8 bases respectively, with 13 bases between them. The CDR3 has 12 amino acids.

This clonotype was picked up a small number of times. This chain links TRBV15 with TRBJ2-7, with a possible D match to TRBD2 (5 bases). The CDR3 spans 13 residues. Germline loops: CDR1 LNHNV, CDR2 YYDKDF (reference sequence). V was shortened by 4 bases and J by 4 bases, with 11 bases between the two germline ends. CDR3 region: CATSIGSSYEQYF. The DNA of the CDR3 is TGTGCCACCAGCATTGGGAGTTCGTACGAGCAGTACTTC.

V usage is TRBV7-6 and J usage is TRBJ2-5; the D gene is possibly TRBD2 (5 bases). The V end was cut by 8 bases, the J end by 1 base, with 23 bases between. The CDR3 is 17 residues long. Germline V CDR1 and CDR2: SGHVS, FNYEAQ. CDR3 sequence (DNA): TGTGCCAGCGTACCACATACGAGGGAACAGCCCCAAGAGACCCAGTACTTC. This codes for CASVPHTREQPQETQYF.

A few counts support this clonotype. CDR3 protein: CASSQVRHSLNSPLHF. The CDR3 DNA is TGCGCCAGCAGCCAGGTCCGACACTCATTGAATTCACCCCTCCACTTT. This chain connects TRBV4-1 to TRBJ1-6, with D hard to call. CDR1 and CDR2 from the germline V gene are MGHRA and YSYEKL. V shed 3 bases and J shed 7 bases, with 16 bases lying between them. The CDR3 length is 16 residues.

J is TRBJ2-5 and V is TRBV20-1, with 9 bases fitting TRBD2. The CDR3 contains 15 residues. J lost 2 bases, V lost 6 bases, and 10 bases had no gene match. Germline CDR1 DFQATT, CDR2 SNEGSKA (reference sequence). CDR3 residues: CSARGGGAGQETQYF. The CDR3 DNA reads as TGCAGTGCCCGAGGCGGGGGGGCCGGTCAAGAGACCCAGTACTTC.

The chain links TRBV13 to TRBJ2-1; D unresolved. The V gene lost 4 bases and the J gene lost 3 bases, with 10 bases spanning the gap. Looked up from germline, CDR1 is PRHDT and CDR2 is FYEKMQ (reference sequence). The CDR3 length is 14 residues. The CDR3 is CASSSRRNYNEQFF. CDR3 DNA: TGTGCCAGCAGCTCTCGACGGAACTACAATGAGCAGTTCTTC.

This clonotype showed up many times. The junction departs from germline at one end; a sequencing error may be responsible. The gene calls are TRBV5-1 and TRBJ2-7, with D possibly TRBD2 on 6 matching bases. Germline CDR1 SGHRS, CDR2 YFSETQ. The CDR3 has 12 amino acids. CDR3 sequence: CASSLEGYEQYF. The CDR3 DNA is TGTGCCAGCAGCTTGGAGGGATACGAGCAGTACTTC.

V is TRBV19 and J is TRBJ1-5; D is uncertain. The germline gives CDR1 LNHDA, CDR2 SQIVND (reference sequence). The CDR3 extends over 15 amino acids. Between the trimmed V and J ends, which lost 4 bases and 0 bases, there was a span of 10 bases. This CDR3 reads CASSTYENSNQPQHF. The CDR3 DNA follows: TGTGCCAGTAGTACCTACGAGAATAGCAATCAGCCCCAGCATTTT.

Note on this clonotype: Germline and junction disagree at one end, which may indicate a read error. The gene calls are TRBV6-2 or TRBV6-3 and TRBJ2-7; 10 nucleotides line up with TRBD1. There are 13 residues in the CDR3. Germline V gene sequence: CDR1 MNHEY, CDR2 SVGEGT. As DNA, the CDR3 is TGTGCCAGCAGACAACCTCACTCCGGGACAGGGGAATTC. It specifies CASRQPHSGTGEF.

This clonotype came up a few times. The CDR3, as DNA: TGTGCCAGCATGAGAAGCGGGAAAGGCTCCTACGAGCAGTACTTC. This translates into CASMRSGKGSYEQYF. The chain links TRBV27 to TRBJ2-7; 7 nucleotides match TRBD2. V trimming: 7 bases; J trimming: 0 bases; junction bases outside the gene matches: 9. CDR3 length: 15 amino acids. CDR1 and CDR2 (germline): MNHEY, SMNVEV (reference sequence).

This rearrangement joins TRBV6-1 to TRBJ2-5, with D possibly called TRBD1 or TRBD2 (5 bases each). The CDR3 has 14 residues. Trimming cost V 6 bases and J 5 bases, with 16 bases left between them. The V gene's germline CDR1 is MNHNS and CDR2 SASEGT. CDR3 in amino acids: CASSPGAGLETQYF. As DNA, the CDR3 is TGTGCCAGCAGCCCCGGGGCAGGGCTCGAGACCCAGTACTTC.